The sequence of this T cell receptor (beta chain) was determined in a study of T cell responses to AZD1222 COVID-19 vaccine. This clone was seen more than once but under ten times. The antigen is not known. Study observations and caveats: The number of AZD1222 recipients seropositive at baseline was only five to seven. Close to half of spike-specific TCRs reportedly recognize unmutated variant regions.

This CDR3 is built from 15 residues. The germline V gene has CDR1 MRHNA and CDR2 SNTAGT. Trimming took off 4 bases at V and 0 bases at J, with 11 bases between the two ends. The table came from immunoSEQ multiplex PCR; TCRdb's copy has only in-frame clones and leaves some out. The table lists about 170,000 clones, 90% of them singletons. Sequencing used peripheral blood, obtained on day 0 of AZD1222 vaccination. This sequence was found in an adult in good health. The gene calls are TRBV6-4 and TRBJ2-3, with D tentatively TRBD1 or TRBD2 (5 bases each). The CDR3 sequence: CASSVGAASTDTQYF. DNA for the CDR3: TGTGCCAGCAGTGTCGGGGCGGCAAGCACAGATACGCAGTATTTT.